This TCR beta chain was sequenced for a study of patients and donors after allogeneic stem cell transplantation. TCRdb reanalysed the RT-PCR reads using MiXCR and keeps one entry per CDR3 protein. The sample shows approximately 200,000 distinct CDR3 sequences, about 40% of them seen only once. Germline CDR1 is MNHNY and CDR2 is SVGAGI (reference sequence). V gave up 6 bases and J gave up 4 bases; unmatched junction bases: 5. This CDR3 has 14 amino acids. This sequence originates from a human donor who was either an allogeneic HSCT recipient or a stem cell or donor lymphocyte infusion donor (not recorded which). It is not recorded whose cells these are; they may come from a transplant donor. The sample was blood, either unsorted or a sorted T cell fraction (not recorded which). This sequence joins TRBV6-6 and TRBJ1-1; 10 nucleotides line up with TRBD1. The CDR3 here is CASSRDRGVTEAFF. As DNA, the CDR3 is TGTGCCAGCAGCCGGGACAGGGGCGTCACTGAAGCTTTCTTT.